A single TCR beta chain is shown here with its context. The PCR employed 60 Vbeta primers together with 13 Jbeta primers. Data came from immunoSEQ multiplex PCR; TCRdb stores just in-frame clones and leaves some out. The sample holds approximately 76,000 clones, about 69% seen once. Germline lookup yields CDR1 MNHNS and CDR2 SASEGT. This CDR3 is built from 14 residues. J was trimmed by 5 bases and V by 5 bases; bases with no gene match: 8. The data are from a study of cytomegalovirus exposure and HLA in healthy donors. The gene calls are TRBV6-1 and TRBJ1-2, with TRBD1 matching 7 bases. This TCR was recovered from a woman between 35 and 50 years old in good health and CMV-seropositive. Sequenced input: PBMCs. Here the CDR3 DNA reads TGTGCCAGCAGTAACCGGGACAGAGCTTATGGCTACACCTTC. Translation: CASSNRDRAYGYTF.